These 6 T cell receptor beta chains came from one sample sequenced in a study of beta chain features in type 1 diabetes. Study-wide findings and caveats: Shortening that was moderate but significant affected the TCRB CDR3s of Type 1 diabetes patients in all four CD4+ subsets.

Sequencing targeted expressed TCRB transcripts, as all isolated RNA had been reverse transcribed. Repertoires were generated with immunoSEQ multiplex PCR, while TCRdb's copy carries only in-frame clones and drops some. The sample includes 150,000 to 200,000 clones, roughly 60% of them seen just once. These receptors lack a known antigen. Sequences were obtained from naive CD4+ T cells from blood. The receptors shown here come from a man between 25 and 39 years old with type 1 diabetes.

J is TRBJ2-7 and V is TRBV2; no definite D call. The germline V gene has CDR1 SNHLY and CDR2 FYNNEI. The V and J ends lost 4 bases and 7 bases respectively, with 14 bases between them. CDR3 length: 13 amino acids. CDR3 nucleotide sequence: TGTGCCAGCAGTGTGTCCGGGTTCACAGAGCAGTACTTC. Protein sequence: CASSVSGFTEQYF.

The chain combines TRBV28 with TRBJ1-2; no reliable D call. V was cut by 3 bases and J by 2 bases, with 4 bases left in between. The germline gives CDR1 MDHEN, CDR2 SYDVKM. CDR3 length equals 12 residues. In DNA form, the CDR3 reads TGTGCCAGCAGTTTGAGGAACTATGGCTACACCTTC. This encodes CASSLRNYGYTF.

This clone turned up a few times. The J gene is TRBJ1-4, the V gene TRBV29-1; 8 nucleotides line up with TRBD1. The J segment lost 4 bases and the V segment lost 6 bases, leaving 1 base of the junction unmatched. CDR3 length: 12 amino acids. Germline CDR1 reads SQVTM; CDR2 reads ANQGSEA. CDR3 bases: TGCAGCGTGGGACAGGATAATGAAAAACTGTTTTTT. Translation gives CSVGQDNEKLFF.

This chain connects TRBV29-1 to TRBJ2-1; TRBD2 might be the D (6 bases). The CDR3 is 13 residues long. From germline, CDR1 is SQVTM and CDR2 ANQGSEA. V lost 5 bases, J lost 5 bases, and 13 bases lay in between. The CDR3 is CSVSPTRDNEQFF. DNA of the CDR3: TGCAGCGTTTCACCGACTAGAGACAATGAGCAGTTCTTC.

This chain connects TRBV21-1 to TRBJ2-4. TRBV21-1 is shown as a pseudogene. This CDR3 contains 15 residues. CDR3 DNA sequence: TGTGCCAGCAGCTTGTGGGGTTTAGCCAAAAACATTCAGTACTTC. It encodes CASSLWGLAKNIQYF.

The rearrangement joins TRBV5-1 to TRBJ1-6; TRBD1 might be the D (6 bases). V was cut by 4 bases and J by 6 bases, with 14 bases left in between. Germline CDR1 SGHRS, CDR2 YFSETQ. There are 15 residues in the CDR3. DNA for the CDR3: TGCGCCAGCAGCATCGAGGGGACATCTAATTCACCCCTCCACTTT. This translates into CASSIEGTSNSPLHF. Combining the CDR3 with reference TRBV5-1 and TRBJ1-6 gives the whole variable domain KAGVTQTPRYLIKTRGQQVTLSCSPISGHRSVSWYQQTPGQGLQFLFEYFSETQRNKGNFPGRFSGRQFSNSRSEMNVSTLELGDSALYLCASSIEGTSNSPLHFGNGTRLTVT.